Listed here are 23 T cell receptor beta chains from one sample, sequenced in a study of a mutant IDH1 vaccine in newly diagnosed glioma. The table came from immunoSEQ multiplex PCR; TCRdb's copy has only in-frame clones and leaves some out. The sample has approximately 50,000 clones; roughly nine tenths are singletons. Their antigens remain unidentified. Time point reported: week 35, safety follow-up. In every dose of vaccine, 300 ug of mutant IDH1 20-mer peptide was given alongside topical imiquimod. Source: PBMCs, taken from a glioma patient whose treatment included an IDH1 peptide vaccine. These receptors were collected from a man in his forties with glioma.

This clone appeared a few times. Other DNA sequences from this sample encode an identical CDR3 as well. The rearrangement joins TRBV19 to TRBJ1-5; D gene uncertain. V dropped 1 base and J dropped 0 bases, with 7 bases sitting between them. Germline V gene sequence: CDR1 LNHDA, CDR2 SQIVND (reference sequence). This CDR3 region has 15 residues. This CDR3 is CASSIGGGSNQPQHF. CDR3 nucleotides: TGTGCCAGTAGTATAGGTGGCGGTAGCAATCAGCCCCAGCATTTT.

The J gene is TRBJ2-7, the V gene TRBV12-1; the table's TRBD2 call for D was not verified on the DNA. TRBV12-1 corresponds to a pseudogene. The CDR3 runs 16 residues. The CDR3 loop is CASSCEAGRRRMKQYF. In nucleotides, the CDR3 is TGTGCCAGCAGCTGCGAAGCGGGAAGGAGGAGGATGAAGCAGTACTTC.

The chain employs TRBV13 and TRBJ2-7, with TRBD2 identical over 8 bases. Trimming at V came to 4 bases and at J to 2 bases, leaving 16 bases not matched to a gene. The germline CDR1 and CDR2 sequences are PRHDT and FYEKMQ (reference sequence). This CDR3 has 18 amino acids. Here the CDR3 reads CASSSQGGGGRYTYEQYF. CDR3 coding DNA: TGTGCCAGCAGCTCCCAAGGGGGGGGCGGGAGGTATACCTACGAGCAGTACTTC.

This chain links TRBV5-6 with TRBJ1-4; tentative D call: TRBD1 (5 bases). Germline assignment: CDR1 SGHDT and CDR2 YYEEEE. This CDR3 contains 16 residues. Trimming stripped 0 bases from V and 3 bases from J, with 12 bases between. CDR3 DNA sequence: TGTGCCAGCAGCTTGGCCATGGGGCGACCTAATGAAAAACTGTTTTTT. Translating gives CASSLAMGRPNEKLFF.

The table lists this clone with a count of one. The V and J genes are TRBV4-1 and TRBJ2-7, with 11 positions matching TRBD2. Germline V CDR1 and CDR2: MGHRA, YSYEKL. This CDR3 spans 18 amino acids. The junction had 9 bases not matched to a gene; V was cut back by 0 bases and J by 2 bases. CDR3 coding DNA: TGCGCCAGCAGCCAAGACCGGGGGACTAGCGGACGGACCTACGAGCAGTACTTC. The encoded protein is CASSQDRGTSGRTYEQYF.

The DNA for the CDR3 is TGTGCCAGCAGCCGGACAGGGGAAGAGACCCAGTACTTC. Translated, it gives CASSRTGEETQYF. The chain carries TRBV5-6 and TRBJ2-5, with 9 nucleotides matching TRBD1. V lost 4 bases and J lost 3; bases outside the gene matches: 1. The CDR3 length is 13 residues. CDR1 SGHDT and CDR2 YYEEEE come from the germline V gene.

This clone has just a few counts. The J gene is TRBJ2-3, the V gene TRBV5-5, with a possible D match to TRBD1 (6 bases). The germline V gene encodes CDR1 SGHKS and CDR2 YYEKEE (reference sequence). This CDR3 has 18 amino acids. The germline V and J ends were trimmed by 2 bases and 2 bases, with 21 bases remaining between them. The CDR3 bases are TGTGCCAGCAGCTTATCCCCCGCAACAGGGCCCTACACAGATACGCAGTATTTT. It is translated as CASSLSPATGPYTDTQYF. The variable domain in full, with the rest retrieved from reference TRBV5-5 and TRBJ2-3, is DAGVTQSPTHLIKTRGQQVTLRCSPISGHKSVSWYQQVLGQGPQFIFQYYEKEERGRGNFPDRFSARQFPNYSSELNVNALLLGDSALYLCASSLSPATGPYTDTQYFGPGTRLTVL.

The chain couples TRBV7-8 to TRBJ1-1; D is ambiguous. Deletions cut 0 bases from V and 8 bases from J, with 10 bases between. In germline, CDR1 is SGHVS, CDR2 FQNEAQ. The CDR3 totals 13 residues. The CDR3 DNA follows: TGTGCCAGCAGCTTAGCTCTATATGGGGAAGCTTTCTTT. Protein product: CASSLALYGEAFF.

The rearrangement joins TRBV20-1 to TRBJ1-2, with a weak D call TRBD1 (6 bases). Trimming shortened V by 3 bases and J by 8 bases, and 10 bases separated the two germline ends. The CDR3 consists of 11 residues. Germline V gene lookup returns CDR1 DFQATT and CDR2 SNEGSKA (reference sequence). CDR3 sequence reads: CSARSGAGYTF. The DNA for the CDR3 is TGCAGTGCTAGGTCGGGGGCGGGCTACACCTTC.

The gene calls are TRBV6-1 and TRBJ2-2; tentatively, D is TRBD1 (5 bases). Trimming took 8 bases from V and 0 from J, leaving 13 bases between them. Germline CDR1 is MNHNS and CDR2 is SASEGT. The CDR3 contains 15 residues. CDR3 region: CASRPLDTNTGELFF. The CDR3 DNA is TGTGCCAGCCGGCCCCTGGACACGAACACCGGGGAGCTGTTTTTT.

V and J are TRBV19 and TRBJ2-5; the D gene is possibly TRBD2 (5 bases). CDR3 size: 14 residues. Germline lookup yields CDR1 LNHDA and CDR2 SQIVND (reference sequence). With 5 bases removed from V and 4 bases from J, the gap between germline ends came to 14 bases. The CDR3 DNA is TGTGCCAGTAGTGGGTTGGGGAGCGGAGAGACCCAGTACTTC. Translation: CASSGLGSGETQYF.

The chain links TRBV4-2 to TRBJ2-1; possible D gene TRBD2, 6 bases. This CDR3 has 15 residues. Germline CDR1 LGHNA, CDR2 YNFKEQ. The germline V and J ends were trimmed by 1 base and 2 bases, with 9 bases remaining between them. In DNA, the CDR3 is TGTGCCAGCAGCCAAGGGGGGAGGCCCTACAATGAGCAGTTCTTC. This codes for CASSQGGRPYNEQFF.

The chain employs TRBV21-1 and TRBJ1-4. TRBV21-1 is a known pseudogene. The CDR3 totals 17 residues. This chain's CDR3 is CASSRREVEGANEKLFF. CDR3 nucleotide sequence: TGTGCCAGCAGCAGGCGAGAGGTGGAGGGGGCTAATGAAAAACTGTTTTTT.

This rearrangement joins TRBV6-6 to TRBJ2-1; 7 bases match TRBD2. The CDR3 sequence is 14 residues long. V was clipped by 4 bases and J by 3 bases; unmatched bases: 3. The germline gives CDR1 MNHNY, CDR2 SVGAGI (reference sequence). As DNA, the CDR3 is TGTGCCAGCAGTTCCACTAGCGTCTACAATGAGCAGTTCTTC. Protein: CASSSTSVYNEQFF.

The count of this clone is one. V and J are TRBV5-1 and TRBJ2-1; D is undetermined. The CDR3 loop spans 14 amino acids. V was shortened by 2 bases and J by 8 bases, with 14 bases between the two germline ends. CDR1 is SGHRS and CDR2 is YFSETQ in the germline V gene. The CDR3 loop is CASSFLLQADEQFF. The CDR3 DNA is TGCGCCAGCAGCTTCTTGTTGCAGGCAGATGAGCAGTTCTTC.

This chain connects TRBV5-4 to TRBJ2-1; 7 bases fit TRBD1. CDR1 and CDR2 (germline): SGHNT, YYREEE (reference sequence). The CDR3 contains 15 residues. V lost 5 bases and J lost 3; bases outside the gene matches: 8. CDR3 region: CASSPRQGFYNEQFF. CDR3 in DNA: TGTGCCAGCAGTCCACGACAGGGCTTCTACAATGAGCAGTTCTTC.

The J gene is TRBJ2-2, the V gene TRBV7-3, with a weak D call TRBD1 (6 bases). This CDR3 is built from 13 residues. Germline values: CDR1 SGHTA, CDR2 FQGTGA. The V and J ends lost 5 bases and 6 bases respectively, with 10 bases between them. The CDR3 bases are TGTGCCAGCAGCACTACAGGGCCCGGGGAGCTGTTTTTT. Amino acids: CASSTTGPGELFF.

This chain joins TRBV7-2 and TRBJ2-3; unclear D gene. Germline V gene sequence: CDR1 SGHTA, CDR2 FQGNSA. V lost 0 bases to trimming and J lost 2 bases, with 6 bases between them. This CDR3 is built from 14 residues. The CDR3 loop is CASSLATFTDTQYF. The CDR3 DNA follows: TGTGCCAGCAGCTTAGCGACTTTCACAGATACGCAGTATTTT.

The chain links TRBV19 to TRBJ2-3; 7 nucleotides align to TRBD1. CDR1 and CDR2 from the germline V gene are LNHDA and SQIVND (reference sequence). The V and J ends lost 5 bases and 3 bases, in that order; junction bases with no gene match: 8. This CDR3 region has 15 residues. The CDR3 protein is CASSVLHRGTDTQYF. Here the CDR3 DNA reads TGTGCCAGTAGTGTTCTTCACAGGGGTACAGATACGCAGTATTTT.

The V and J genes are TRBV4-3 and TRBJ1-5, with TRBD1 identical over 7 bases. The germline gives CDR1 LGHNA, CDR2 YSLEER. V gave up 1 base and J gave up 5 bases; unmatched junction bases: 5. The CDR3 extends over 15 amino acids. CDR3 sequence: CASSQATGKHQPQHF. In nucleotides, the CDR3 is TGCGCCAGCAGCCAAGCGACAGGGAAACATCAGCCCCAGCATTTT.

DNA of the CDR3: TGTGCCAGTAGTAAGGTCGGCAGGGTGGGTGGCTACACCTTC. It specifies CASSKVGRVGGYTF. The chain combines TRBV19 with TRBJ1-2, with D perhaps matching TRBD1 (5 bases). The germline gives CDR1 LNHDA, CDR2 SQIVND (reference sequence). V lost 4 bases and J 7 bases, leaving 16 bases between the germline ends. The CDR3 runs to 14 residues.

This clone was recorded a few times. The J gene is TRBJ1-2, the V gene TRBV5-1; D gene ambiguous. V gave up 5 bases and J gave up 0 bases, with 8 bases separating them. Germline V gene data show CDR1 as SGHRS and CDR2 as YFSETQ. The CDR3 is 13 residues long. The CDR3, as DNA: TGCGCCAGCAGACAGAAAGCTAACTATGGCTACACCTTC. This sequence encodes CASRQKANYGYTF. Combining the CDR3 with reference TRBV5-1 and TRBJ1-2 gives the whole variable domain KAGVTQTPRYLIKTRGQQVTLSCSPISGHRSVSWYQQTPGQGLQFLFEYFSETQRNKGNFPGRFSGRQFSNSRSEMNVSTLELGDSALYLCASRQKANYGYTFGSGTRLTVV.

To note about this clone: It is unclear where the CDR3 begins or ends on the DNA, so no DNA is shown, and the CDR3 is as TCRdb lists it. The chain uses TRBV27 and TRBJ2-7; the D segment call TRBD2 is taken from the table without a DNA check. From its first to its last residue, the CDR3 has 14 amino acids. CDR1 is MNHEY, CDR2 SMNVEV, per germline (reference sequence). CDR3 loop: CASSLFLYSYEQYF.